The rows below give T cell receptor beta chains drawn from one sample of a study of T cell responses to AZD1222 COVID-19 vaccine. Assay used: immunoSEQ multiplex PCR; TCRdb lists only in-frame clones, some missing. In the table there are about 140,000 clones, about 93% of which are singletons. The sample consisted of peripheral blood, taken on day 0 of AZD1222 vaccination. These receptors all stem from an adult in good health. Each CDR3 is given with its conserved first and last residue. Each record gives: V gene, clone size, J gene, D gene, CDR3 protein, CDR3 DNA. D genes are given only for firm matches. The size of a clone is reported for some rows only, either as once, few or many, or as a class for expanded clones.

v_gene: TRBV5-1
abundance: .
j_gene: TRBJ2-1
d_gene: .
CDR3aa: CASSPGLSSYNEQFF
CDR3nt: TGCGCCAGCAGCCCGGGGCTATCGTCCTACAATGAGCAGTTCTTC

v_gene: TRBV27
abundance: .
j_gene: TRBJ1-4
d_gene: .
CDR3aa: CASSLGGLDEKLFF
CDR3nt: TGTGCCAGCAGTTTAGGGGGGTTGGATGAAAAACTGTTTTTT

v_gene: TRBV5-5
abundance: once
j_gene: TRBJ2-5
d_gene: TRBD1
CDR3aa: CASSYHRGQETQYF
CDR3nt: TGTGCCAGCAGCTACCACAGGGGGCAGGAGACCCAGTACTTC

v_gene: TRBV19
abundance: .
j_gene: TRBJ2-7
d_gene: TRBD2
CDR3aa: CASSSQAGNEQYF
CDR3nt: TGTGCCAGTAGTTCTCAAGCGGGGAACGAGCAGTACTTC

v_gene: TRBV30
abundance: .
j_gene: TRBJ2-5
d_gene: .
CDR3aa: CAWSVMSQGGETQYF
CDR3nt: TGTGCCTGGAGTGTAATGAGCCAGGGTGGCGAGACCCAGTACTTC

v_gene: TRBV29-1
abundance: .
j_gene: TRBJ1-5
d_gene: .
CDR3aa: CSVGEGVLQPQHF
CDR3nt: TGCAGCGTTGGTGAGGGGGTGCTTCAGCCCCAGCATTTT

v_gene: TRBV27
abundance: .
j_gene: TRBJ2-1
d_gene: TRBD1
CDR3aa: CASSPGTGNEQFF
CDR3nt: TGTGCCAGCAGTCCCGGGACAGGGAATGAGCAGTTCTTC

v_gene: TRBV2
abundance: few
j_gene: TRBJ2-7
d_gene: TRBD2
CDR3aa: CASSPSSGRYAEQYF
CDR3nt: TGTGCCAGCAGCCCCAGCAGCGGGAGGTATGCCGAGCAGTACTTC

v_gene: TRBV9
abundance: .
j_gene: TRBJ2-7
d_gene: TRBD2
CDR3aa: CASSEASGPYEQYF
CDR3nt: TGTGCCAGCAGCGAGGCTAGCGGGCCCTACGAGCAGTACTTC

v_gene: TRBV28
abundance: .
j_gene: TRBJ2-3
d_gene: TRBD1
CDR3aa: CASKRQGSTDTQYF
CDR3nt: TGTGCCAGCAAACGACAGGGAAGCACAGATACGCAGTATTTT

v_gene: TRBV5-4
abundance: .
j_gene: TRBJ2-7
d_gene: .
CDR3aa: CASSLLSYEQYF
CDR3nt: TGTGCCAGCAGCTTGCTGTCCTACGAGCAGTACTTC

v_gene: TRBV5-4
abundance: .
j_gene: TRBJ2-2
d_gene: .
CDR3aa: CASSLEYTGELFF
CDR3nt: TGTGCCAGCAGCTTGGAATACACCGGGGAGCTGTTTTTT

v_gene: TRBV5-4
abundance: once
j_gene: TRBJ2-1
d_gene: .
CDR3aa: CASSLYYNEQFF
CDR3nt: TGTGCCAGCAGCCTGTACTACAATGAGCAGTTCTTC

v_gene: TRBV2
abundance: .
j_gene: TRBJ2-5
d_gene: .
CDR3aa: CASSELREGGTQYF
CDR3nt: TGTGCCAGCAGTGAATTGCGGGAAGGGGGGACCCAGTACTTC

v_gene: TRBV2
abundance: .
j_gene: TRBJ1-2
d_gene: .
CDR3aa: CASSEDRDYGYTF
CDR3nt: TGTGCCAGCAGTGAGGACAGAGACTATGGCTACACCTTC

v_gene: TRBV5-8
abundance: .
j_gene: TRBJ2-1
d_gene: .
CDR3aa: CASSTDGLSYNEQFF
CDR3nt: TGTGCCAGCAGTACGGACGGCCTATCCTACAATGAGCAGTTCTTC

v_gene: TRBV27
abundance: .
j_gene: TRBJ1-2
d_gene: .
CDR3aa: CASKPQGRARNYGYTF
CDR3nt: TGTGCCAGCAAACCCCAGGGCAGGGCTAGAAACTATGGCTACACCTTC

v_gene: TRBV5-1
abundance: .
j_gene: TRBJ2-5
d_gene: .
CDR3aa: CASSLPGAGEETQYF
CDR3nt: TGCGCCAGCAGCCTCCCAGGGGCGGGAGAAGAGACCCAGTACTTC

v_gene: TRBV11-1
abundance: .
j_gene: TRBJ1-5
d_gene: .
CDR3aa: CASSLELFAPQHF
CDR3nt: TGTGCCAGCAGCTTAGAACTCTTCGCACCCCAGCATTTT

v_gene: TRBV7-9
abundance: few
j_gene: TRBJ1-1
d_gene: .
CDR3aa: CASSFKYTEAFF
CDR3nt: TGTGCCAGCAGCTTTAAGTACACTGAAGCTTTCTTT

v_gene: TRBV3-1/TRBV3-2
abundance: .
j_gene: TRBJ1-2
d_gene: TRBD1
CDR3aa: CASSQLLQGARGYTF
CDR3nt: TGTGCCAGCAGCCAACTCCTACAGGGGGCGCGTGGCTACACCTTC

v_gene: TRBV4-1
abundance: .
j_gene: TRBJ1-2
d_gene: TRBD1
CDR3aa: CASSQDRDRGGYGYTF
CDR3nt: TGCGCCAGCAGCCAAGATCGAGACAGGGGTGGGTATGGCTACACCTTC

v_gene: TRBV24-1
abundance: .
j_gene: TRBJ1-1
d_gene: .
CDR3aa: CASCLNPLGTEAFF
CDR3nt: TGTGCCTCCTGTCTCAATCCGTTAGGCACTGAAGCTTTCTTT

v_gene: TRBV11-2
abundance: .
j_gene: TRBJ1-2
d_gene: .
CDR3aa: CASSPTELYGYTF
CDR3nt: TGTGCCAGCAGCCCGACTGAGCTCTATGGCTACACCTTC

v_gene: TRBV30
abundance: few
j_gene: TRBJ1-5
d_gene: .
CDR3aa: CAWSAGTVNQPQHF
CDR3nt: TGTGCCTGGAGTGCAGGGACCGTTAATCAGCCCCAGCATTTT

v_gene: TRBV21-1
abundance: .
j_gene: TRBJ1-1
d_gene: .
CDR3aa: CASSKEGDRGSNTEAFF
CDR3nt: TGTGCCAGCAGCAAAGAGGGGGACAGGGGGTCTAACACTGAAGCTTTCTTT

v_gene: TRBV2
abundance: .
j_gene: TRBJ2-7
d_gene: TRBD2
CDR3aa: CASSEGLAGYEQYF
CDR3nt: TGTGCCAGCAGTGAAGGCCTAGCGGGGTACGAGCAGTACTTC

v_gene: TRBV7-9
abundance: .
j_gene: TRBJ2-1
d_gene: TRBD2
CDR3aa: CASSTTSGGSYNEQFF
CDR3nt: TGTGCCAGCAGCACTACTAGCGGGGGCTCCTACAATGAGCAGTTCTTC

v_gene: TRBV5-1
abundance: once
j_gene: TRBJ2-5
d_gene: TRBD2
CDR3aa: CASSGTSGGQETQYF
CDR3nt: TGCGCCAGCAGCGGAACTAGCGGGGGCCAAGAGACCCAGTACTTC

v_gene: TRBV25-1
abundance: .
j_gene: TRBJ2-7
d_gene: TRBD1
CDR3aa: CASSGWTGDYEQYF
CDR3nt: TGTGCCAGCAGTGGGTGGACAGGTGACTACGAGCAGTACTTC

v_gene: TRBV19
abundance: once
j_gene: TRBJ2-7
d_gene: .
CDR3aa: CASSKDSVTYEQYF
CDR3nt: TGTGCCAGTAGTAAGGACTCTGTGACCTACGAGCAGTACTTC

v_gene: TRBV5-1
abundance: .
j_gene: TRBJ2-7
d_gene: TRBD2
CDR3aa: CASSLGLLAGEQYF
CDR3nt: TGCGCCAGCAGCTTGGGACTTCTAGCGGGAGAGCAGTACTTC

v_gene: TRBV6-6
abundance: .
j_gene: TRBJ1-1
d_gene: TRBD1
CDR3aa: CASSYGWTGPTEAFF
CDR3nt: TGTGCCAGCAGTTACGGGTGGACAGGCCCCACTGAAGCTTTCTTT